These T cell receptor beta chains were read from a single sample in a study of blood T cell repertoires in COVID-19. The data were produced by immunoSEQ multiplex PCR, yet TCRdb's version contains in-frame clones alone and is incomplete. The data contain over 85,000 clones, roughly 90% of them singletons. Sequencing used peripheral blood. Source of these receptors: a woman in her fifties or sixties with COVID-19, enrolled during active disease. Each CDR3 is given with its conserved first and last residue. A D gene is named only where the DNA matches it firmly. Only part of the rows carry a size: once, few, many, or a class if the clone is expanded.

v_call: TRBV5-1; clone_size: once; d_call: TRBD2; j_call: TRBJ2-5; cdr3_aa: CASSLYLRGGQETQYF; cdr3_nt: TGCGCCAGCAGCCTCTACCTCCGGGGGGGCCAGGAGACCCAGTACTTC
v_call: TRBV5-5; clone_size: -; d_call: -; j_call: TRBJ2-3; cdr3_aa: CASSLVSLPSTDTQYF; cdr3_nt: TGTGCCAGCAGCTTGGTGTCCCTACCAAGCACAGATACGCAGTATTTT
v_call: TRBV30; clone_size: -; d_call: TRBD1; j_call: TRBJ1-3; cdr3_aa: CAWSTYRQGTGNTIYF; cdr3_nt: TGTGCCTGGAGTACCTATCGACAGGGGACTGGAAACACCATATATTTT
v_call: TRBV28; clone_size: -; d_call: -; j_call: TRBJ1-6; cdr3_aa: CASSSFRAGSYNSPLHF; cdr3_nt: TGTGCCAGCAGCTCTTTCAGGGCCGGCTCCTATAATTCACCCCTCCACTTT
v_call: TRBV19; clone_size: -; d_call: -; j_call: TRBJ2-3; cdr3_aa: CASSSPRAGQDTQYF; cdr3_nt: TGTGCCAGTAGTTCTCCCCGAGCGGGTCAAGATACGCAGTATTTT
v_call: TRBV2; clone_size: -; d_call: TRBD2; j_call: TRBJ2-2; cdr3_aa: CASSAPGLAGGGLDTGELFF; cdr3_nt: TGTGCCAGCAGTGCCCCCGGACTAGCGGGGGGCGGCCTCGACACCGGGGAGCTGTTTTTT
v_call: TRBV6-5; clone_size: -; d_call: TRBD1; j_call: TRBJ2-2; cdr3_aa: CASSLTSGQGVGELFF; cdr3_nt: TGTGCCAGCAGTTTAACCTCGGGACAGGGGGTCGGGGAGCTGTTTTTT
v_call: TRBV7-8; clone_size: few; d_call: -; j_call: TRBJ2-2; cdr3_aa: CASSRGPTGELFF; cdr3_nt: TGTGCCAGCAGCCGGGGCCCCACCGGGGAGCTGTTTTTT
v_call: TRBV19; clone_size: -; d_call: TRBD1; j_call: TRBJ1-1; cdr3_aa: CASSIVWTGATEAFF; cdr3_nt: TGTGCCAGTAGTATAGTATGGACAGGGGCCACTGAAGCTTTCTTT
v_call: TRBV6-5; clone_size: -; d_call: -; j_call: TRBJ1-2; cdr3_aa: CASRGALGYTF; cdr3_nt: TGTGCCAGCAGGGGGGCACTGGGCTACACCTTC
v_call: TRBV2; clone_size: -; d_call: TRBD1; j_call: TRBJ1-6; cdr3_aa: CATMTGWNSPLHF; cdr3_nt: TGTGCCACTATGACAGGGTGGAATTCACCCCTCCACTTT
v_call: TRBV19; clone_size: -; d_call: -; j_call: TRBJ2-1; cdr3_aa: CASSFGTTANEQFF; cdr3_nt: TGTGCCAGTAGTTTCGGGACAACCGCCAATGAGCAGTTCTTC